Each of the 22 T cell receptor beta chains below was sequenced from the same sample in a study of shared clonotypes between healthy human individuals. Generated by immunoSEQ multiplex PCR, the TCRdb table keeps only in-frame clones and is missing some. The table records 2,500,000 or so clones, 85% to 95% of them present only once. Material: naive CD4+ T cells from PBMCs. Subset specified: CD45RA+ positively selected. These receptors were collected from a man younger than 35 in good health. Some clones in this sample may be carry-over from other donors' samples.

The CDR3 loop is CASRGGTRGNTEAFF. CDR3 coding DNA: TGTGCCAGCCGGGGGGGGACCCGCGGGAACACTGAAGCTTTCTTT. The J gene is TRBJ1-1, the V gene TRBV28; D is possibly TRBD1 (5 bases). V shed 8 bases and J shed 1 base, with 17 bases lying between them. The CDR3 totals 15 residues. The germline V gene has CDR1 MDHEN and CDR2 SYDVKM.

V and J are TRBV4-1 and TRBJ1-3; D unresolved. The CDR3 sequence is 15 residues long. Looked up from germline, CDR1 is MGHRA and CDR2 is YSYEKL. Trimming took 5 bases from V and 0 from J, leaving 11 bases between them. As DNA, the CDR3 is TGCGCCAGCAGCGGGCGGTCGCTCTCTGGAAACACCATATATTTT. Its protein product is CASSGRSLSGNTIYF.

Comments on this clone: The identical CDR3 is also encoded by other nucleotide sequences in the sample. The gene calls are TRBV5-1 and TRBJ1-2; D unclear. CDR1 is SGHRS, CDR2 YFSETQ, per germline. The CDR3 is 13 amino acids. The V and J ends lost 5 bases and 0 bases respectively, with 8 bases between them. The CDR3 DNA follows: TGCGCCAGCAGGGAGGGAACTAACTATGGCTACACCTTC. Residues: CASREGTNYGYTF.

The genes are TRBV6-1 and TRBJ1-1; D gene ambiguous. V lost 4 bases, J lost 1 base, and 10 bases lay in between. CDR1 and CDR2 (germline): MNHNS, SASEGT. The CDR3 contains 14 residues. DNA of the CDR3: TGTGCCAGCAGTGTGTGGCCTACGAACACTGAAGCTTTCTTT. Translated, it gives CASSVWPTNTEAFF.

V gene TRBV15 combines with J gene TRBJ2-7; D is possibly TRBD2 (5 bases). The germline V gene has CDR1 LNHNV and CDR2 YYDKDF (reference sequence). V lost 2 bases to trimming and J lost 1 base, with 15 bases between them. The CDR3 runs 16 residues. The chain's CDR3 is CATSRYGTGLSYEQYF. As DNA, the CDR3 is TGTGCCACCAGCAGATACGGAACGGGGTTATCCTACGAGCAGTACTTC.

The rearrangement links TRBV6-5 to TRBJ1-2; no clear D gene. Germline loops: CDR1 MNHEY, CDR2 SVGAGI. V gave up 5 bases and J gave up 5 bases, with 15 bases separating them. The length of the CDR3 is 14 residues. CDR3 loop: CASSPLVGWYGYTF. The CDR3 DNA is TGTGCCAGCAGTCCCCTAGTGGGATGGTATGGCTACACCTTC.

The V and J genes are TRBV9 and TRBJ2-7; D unclear. This CDR3 contains 14 residues. Germline V CDR1 and CDR2: SGDLS, YYNGEE. Trimming cost V 3 bases and J 6 bases, with 16 bases left between them. The CDR3 coding sequence is TGTGCCAGCAGCGCCTGGACGGACCCCCTCGAGCAGTACTTC. Translated: CASSAWTDPLEQYF.

The CDR3 DNA sequence: TGTGCCAGCAGCATCGGGGACAGCACGACCTACAATGAGCAGTTCTTC. Its protein product is CASSIGDSTTYNEQFF. J is TRBJ2-1 and V is TRBV9, with 7 bases that match TRBD1. CDR3 size: 16 residues. The germline CDR1 and CDR2 sequences are SGDLS and YYNGEE. J lost 2 bases, V lost 4 bases, and 9 bases had no gene match.

The V call is TRBV5-4, the J call TRBJ2-7, with 10 bases identical to TRBD2. Losses at the gene ends were 0 bases for V and 2 bases for J; bases not matched to a gene: 5. This CDR3 contains 16 residues. Per the germline V gene, CDR1 is SGHNT and CDR2 is YYREEE (reference sequence). The CDR3 DNA sequence: TGTGCCAGCAGCTTGGCCGGAGGGACTAGCGCCTACGAGCAGTACTTC. Its translation is CASSLAGGTSAYEQYF.

This sequence joins TRBV6-1 and TRBJ2-7; TRBD2 is a possible D gene (5 bases). The CDR3 has 14 amino acids. The V and J ends lost 1 base and 1 base respectively, with 8 bases between them. Germline V lookup: CDR1 MNHNS, CDR2 SASEGT. CDR3 protein: CASSEGPGSYEQYF. CDR3 nucleotides: TGTGCCAGCAGTGAAGGTCCGGGGTCCTACGAGCAGTACTTC.

The rearrangement joins TRBV28 to TRBJ2-3, with TRBD1 matching 7 bases. Germline CDR1 MDHEN, CDR2 SYDVKM. V dropped 7 bases and J dropped 5; count of bases not matched to a gene: 12. The CDR3 has 15 amino acids. The CDR3 sequence: CASTPFRGKVDTQYF. CDR3 nucleotides: TGTGCCAGCACGCCTTTCAGGGGGAAGGTAGATACGCAGTATTTT.

The rearrangement joins TRBV5-5 to TRBJ2-5, with TRBD1 identical over 8 bases. CDR1 is SGHKS, CDR2 YYEKEE, per germline (reference sequence). The CDR3 has 15 residues. V lost 4 bases and J lost 6; bases outside the gene matches: 11. The CDR3 is CASSLEAGGGKTQYF. The CDR3 nucleotides are TGTGCCAGCAGCCTGGAGGCAGGGGGCGGGAAGACCCAGTACTTC.

This clone was observed once. The same CDR3 can be traced to other DNA sequences in this sample. This chain connects TRBV30 to TRBJ2-5, with no clear D. The V gene's germline CDR1 is GTSNPN and CDR2 SVGIG (reference sequence). The CDR3 contains 11 residues. V was trimmed by 0 bases and J by 3 bases, leaving 2 bases between them. The CDR3 region has the DNA TGTGCCTGGAGTGTGAAAGAGACCCAGTACTTC. Its protein is CAWSVKETQYF.

The chain recombines TRBV27 with TRBJ2-3, with 12 bases lining up with TRBD2. The V gene's germline CDR1 is MNHEY and CDR2 SMNVEV (reference sequence). CDR3 length: 16 amino acids. The V gene end was trimmed by 2 bases and the J gene end by 7 bases; junction bases not matched to a gene: 7. This CDR3 reads CASSLRLAGVSNTQYF. DNA of the CDR3: TGTGCCAGCAGTTTACGACTAGCGGGAGTTTCGAATACGCAGTATTTT.

The chain has TRBV7-9 and TRBJ1-1, with D possibly matching TRBD1 (5 bases). Trimming removed 2 bases from V and 14 bases from J, with 15 bases in between. CDR3 length: 12 residues. The V gene's germline CDR1 is SEHNR and CDR2 FQNEAQ (reference sequence). DNA of the CDR3: TGTGCCAGCAGCTTATTGTCCGGGGGTTTATTCTTT. Encoded protein: CASSLLSGGLFF.

This chain uses TRBV19 with TRBJ2-7; TRBD1 matches 7 bases. Germline values: CDR1 LNHDA, CDR2 SQIVND (reference sequence). V lost 4 bases to trimming and J lost 5 bases; unmatched junction nucleotides: 5. This CDR3 region has 13 residues. The CDR3 loop is CASSTTGIHEQYF. CDR3 bases: TGTGCCAGTAGTACGACAGGGATCCACGAGCAGTACTTC. The full variable domain, with the rest looked up from reference TRBV19 and TRBJ2-7, is DGGITQSPKYLFRKEGQNVTLSCEQNLNHDAMYWYRQDPGQGLRLIYYSQIVNDFQKGDIAEGYSVSREKKESFPLTVTSAQKNPTAFYLCASSTTGIHEQYFGPGTRLTVT.

This rearrangement joins TRBV30 to TRBJ2-3; possible D gene TRBD1, 5 bases. V lost 5 bases, J lost 1 base, and 7 bases lay in between. Germline V gives CDR1 GTSNPN, CDR2 SVGIG (reference sequence). The CDR3 length is 12 residues. The CDR3 DNA reads as TGTGCCTGGGTCAGGGGCACAGATACGCAGTATTTT. Translated, it gives CAWVRGTDTQYF.

The rearrangement joins TRBV6-6 to TRBJ2-1, with TRBD2 matching 8 bases. This CDR3 contains 16 residues. CDR1 is MNHNY and CDR2 is SVGAGI in the germline V gene (reference sequence). V lost 5 bases, J lost 6 bases, and 12 bases stayed unmatched. Written as DNA, the CDR3 is TGTGCCAGCAGTCCGCCCTTAGCGGGGTTCACCAATGAGCAGTTCTTC. It is translated as CASSPPLAGFTNEQFF.

This chain uses TRBV27 with TRBJ1-4; D is perhaps TRBD1 (5 bases). There are 14 residues in the CDR3. The V gene lost 8 bases and the J gene lost 8 bases, with 18 bases spanning the gap. Germline values: CDR1 MNHEY, CDR2 SMNVEV (reference sequence). CDR3 DNA: TGTGCCAGCGGAACGCCGGGACCGGGAGAAAAACTGTTTTTT. Encoded protein: CASGTPGPGEKLFF.

The gene calls are TRBV2 and TRBJ1-1; no firm D call. This CDR3 has 12 residues. Trimming took off 1 base at V and 11 bases at J, with 11 bases between the two ends. Germline-derived CDR1 and CDR2 are SNHLY and FYNNEI. CDR3 sequence: CASSEGDWKAFF. Here the CDR3 DNA reads TGTGCCAGCAGTGAAGGAGATTGGAAGGCTTTCTTT. The full variable domain, rest sourced from reference TRBV2 and TRBJ1-1, is EPEVTQTPSHQVTQMGQEVILRCVPISNHLYFYWYRQILGQKVEFLVSFYNNEISEKSEIFDDQFSVERPDGSNFTLKIRSTKLEDSAMYFCASSEGDWKAFFGQGTRLTVV.

V and J are TRBV9 and TRBJ2-3; the D is unclear. CDR3 length equals 18 residues. CDR1 SGDLS and CDR2 YYNGEE come from the germline V gene. The ends were cut back, 2 bases at V and 2 bases at J, with 21 bases in the middle. Here the CDR3 reads CASSVTAPRPPYTDTQYF. CDR3 coding DNA: TGTGCCAGCAGCGTGACCGCTCCAAGACCTCCATACACAGATACGCAGTATTTT.

The V call is TRBV28, the J call TRBJ2-7; D might be TRBD1 or TRBD2, each matching 6 bases. V lost 1 base, J lost 10 bases, and 11 bases lay in between. This CDR3 has 12 amino acids. Germline CDR1 reads MDHEN; CDR2 reads SYDVKM. CDR3 protein: CASSLSRGHQYF. DNA for the CDR3: TGTGCCAGCAGTTTATCTCGGGGGCACCAGTACTTC.